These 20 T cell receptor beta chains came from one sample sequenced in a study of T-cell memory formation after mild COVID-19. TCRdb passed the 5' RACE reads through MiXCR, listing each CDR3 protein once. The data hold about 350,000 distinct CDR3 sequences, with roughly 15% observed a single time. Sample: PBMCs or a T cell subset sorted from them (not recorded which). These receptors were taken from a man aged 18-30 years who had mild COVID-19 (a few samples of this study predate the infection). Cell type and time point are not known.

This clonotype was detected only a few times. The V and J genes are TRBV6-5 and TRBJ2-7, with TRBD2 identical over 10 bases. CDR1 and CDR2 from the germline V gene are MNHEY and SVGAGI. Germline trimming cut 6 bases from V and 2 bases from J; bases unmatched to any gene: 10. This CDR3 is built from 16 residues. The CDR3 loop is CASSQRTSGGPYEQYV. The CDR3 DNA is TGTGCCAGCAGCCAGCGGACTAGCGGAGGGCCCTACGAGCAGTACGTC.

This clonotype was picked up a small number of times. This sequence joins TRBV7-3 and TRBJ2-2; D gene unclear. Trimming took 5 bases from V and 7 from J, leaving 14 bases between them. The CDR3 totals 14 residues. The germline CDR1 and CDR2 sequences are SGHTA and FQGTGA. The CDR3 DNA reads TGTGCCAGCAGCATCCGGTTTCCAGACGGGGAGCTGTTTTTT. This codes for CASSIRFPDGELFF.

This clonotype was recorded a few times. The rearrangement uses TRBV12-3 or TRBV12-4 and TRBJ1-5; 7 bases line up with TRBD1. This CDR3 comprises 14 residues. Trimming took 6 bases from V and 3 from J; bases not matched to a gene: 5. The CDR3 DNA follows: TGTGCCAGCAGAAAAGGACAGGTCAATCAGCCCCAGCATTTT. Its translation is CASRKGQVNQPQHF.

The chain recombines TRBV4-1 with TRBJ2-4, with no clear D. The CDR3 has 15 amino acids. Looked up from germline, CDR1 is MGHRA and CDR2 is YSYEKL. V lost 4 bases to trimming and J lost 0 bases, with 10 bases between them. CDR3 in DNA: TGCGCCAGCAGCCTCCTACACGTAGCCAAAAACATTCAGTACTTC. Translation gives CASSLLHVAKNIQYF.

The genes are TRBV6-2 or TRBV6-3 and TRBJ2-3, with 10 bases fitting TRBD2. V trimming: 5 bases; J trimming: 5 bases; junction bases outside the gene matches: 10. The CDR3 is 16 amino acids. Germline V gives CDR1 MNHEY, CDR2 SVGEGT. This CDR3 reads CASSAQLAGAGDTQYF. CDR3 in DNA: TGTGCCAGCAGTGCGCAGCTAGCGGGGGCGGGAGATACGCAGTATTTT.

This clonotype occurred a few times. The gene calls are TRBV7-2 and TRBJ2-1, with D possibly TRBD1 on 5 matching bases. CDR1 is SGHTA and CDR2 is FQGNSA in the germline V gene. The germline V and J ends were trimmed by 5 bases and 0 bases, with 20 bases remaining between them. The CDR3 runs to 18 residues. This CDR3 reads CASSLDHPRVFSYNEQFF. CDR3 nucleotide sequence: TGTGCCAGCAGCCTAGATCACCCCAGGGTTTTCTCCTACAATGAGCAGTTCTTC.

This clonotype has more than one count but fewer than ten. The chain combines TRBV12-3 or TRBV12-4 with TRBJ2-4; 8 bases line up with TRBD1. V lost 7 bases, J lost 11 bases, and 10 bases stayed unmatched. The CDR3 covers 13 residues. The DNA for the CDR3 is TGTGCCAGCACCCCGGGGACAGGCCTCGTTCAGTACTTC. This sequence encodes CASTPGTGLVQYF.

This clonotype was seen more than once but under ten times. The CDR3 is CASGPGQGSTDTQYF. CDR3 nucleotides: TGTGCTAGTGGTCCCGGACAGGGCAGCACAGATACGCAGTATTTT. This chain uses TRBV12-5 with TRBJ2-3; 8 bases line up with TRBD1. The CDR3 consists of 15 residues. Germline V gives CDR1 LGHNT, CDR2 FRNRAP. With V trimmed by 5 bases and J by 0 bases, 4 bases remained unmatched.

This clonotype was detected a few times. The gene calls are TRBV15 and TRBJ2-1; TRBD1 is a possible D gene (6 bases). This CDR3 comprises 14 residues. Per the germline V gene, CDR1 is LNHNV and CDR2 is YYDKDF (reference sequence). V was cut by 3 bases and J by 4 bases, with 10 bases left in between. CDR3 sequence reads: CATSSSGVYNEQFF. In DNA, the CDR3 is TGTGCCACCAGCAGTTCAGGGGTTTACAATGAGCAGTTCTTC.

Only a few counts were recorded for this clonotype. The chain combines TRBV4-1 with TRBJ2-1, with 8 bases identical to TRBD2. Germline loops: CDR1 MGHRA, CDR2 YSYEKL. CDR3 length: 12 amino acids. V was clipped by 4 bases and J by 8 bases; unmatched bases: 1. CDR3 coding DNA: TGCGCCAGCAGCCGAGCGGGGGATGAGCAGTTCTTC. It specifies CASSRAGDEQFF.

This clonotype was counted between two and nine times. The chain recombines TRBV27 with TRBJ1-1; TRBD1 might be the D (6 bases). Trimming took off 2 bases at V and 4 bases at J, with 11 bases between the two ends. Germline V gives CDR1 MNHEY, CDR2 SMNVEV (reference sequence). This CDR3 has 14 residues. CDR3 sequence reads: CASSLGGQVTEAFF. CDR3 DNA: TGTGCCAGCAGTTTAGGGGGGCAAGTCACTGAAGCTTTCTTT.

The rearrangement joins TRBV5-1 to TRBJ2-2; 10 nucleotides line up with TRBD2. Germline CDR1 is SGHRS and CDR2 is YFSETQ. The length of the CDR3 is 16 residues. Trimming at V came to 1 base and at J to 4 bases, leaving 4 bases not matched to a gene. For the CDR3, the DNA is TGCGCCAGCAGCTTGTCCTGGACTAGCGGCACCGGGGAGCTGTTTTTT. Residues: CASSLSWTSGTGELFF.

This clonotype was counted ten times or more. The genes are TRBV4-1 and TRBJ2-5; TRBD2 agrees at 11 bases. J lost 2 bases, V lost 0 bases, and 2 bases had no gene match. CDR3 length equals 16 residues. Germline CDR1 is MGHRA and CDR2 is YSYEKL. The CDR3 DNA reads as TGCGCCAGCAGCCAAGATATAGCGGGGGGGCAAGAGACCCAGTACTTC. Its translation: CASSQDIAGGQETQYF.

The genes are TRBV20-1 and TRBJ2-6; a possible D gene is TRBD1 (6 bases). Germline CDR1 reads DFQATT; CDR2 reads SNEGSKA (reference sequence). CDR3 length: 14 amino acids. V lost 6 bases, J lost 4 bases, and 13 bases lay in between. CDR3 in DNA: TGCAGTGCCAGCAGGGGCTCCGGGGCCAACGTCCTGACTTTC. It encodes CSASRGSGANVLTF.

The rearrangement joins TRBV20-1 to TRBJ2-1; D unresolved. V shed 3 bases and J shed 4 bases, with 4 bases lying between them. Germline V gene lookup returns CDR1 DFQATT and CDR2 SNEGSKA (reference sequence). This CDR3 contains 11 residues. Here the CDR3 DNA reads TGCAGTGCTAGCCCTTACAATGAGCAGTTCTTC. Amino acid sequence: CSASPYNEQFF.

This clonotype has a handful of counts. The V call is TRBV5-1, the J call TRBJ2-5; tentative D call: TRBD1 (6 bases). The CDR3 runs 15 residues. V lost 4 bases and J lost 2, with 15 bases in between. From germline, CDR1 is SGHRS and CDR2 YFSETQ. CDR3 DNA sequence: TGCGCCAGCAGCGCAGGGGTCCGGAGACAAGAGACCCAGTACTTC. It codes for CASSAGVRRQETQYF.

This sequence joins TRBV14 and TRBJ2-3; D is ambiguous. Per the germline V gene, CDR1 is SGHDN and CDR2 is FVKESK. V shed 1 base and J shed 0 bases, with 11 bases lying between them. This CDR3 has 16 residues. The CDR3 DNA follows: TGTGCCAGCAGCCAAGGAGTTGGCGGTAGCACAGATACGCAGTATTTT. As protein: CASSQGVGGSTDTQYF.

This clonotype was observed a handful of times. The CDR3 DNA follows: TGTGCCAGCAGCTTGACTGGACACAACACTGAAGCTTTCTTT. It specifies CASSLTGHNTEAFF. J is TRBJ1-1 and V is TRBV5-5; D is possibly TRBD1 (5 bases). The CDR3 has 14 amino acids. The V gene's germline CDR1 is SGHKS and CDR2 YYEKEE (reference sequence). V dropped 1 base and J dropped 2 bases, with 9 bases sitting between them.

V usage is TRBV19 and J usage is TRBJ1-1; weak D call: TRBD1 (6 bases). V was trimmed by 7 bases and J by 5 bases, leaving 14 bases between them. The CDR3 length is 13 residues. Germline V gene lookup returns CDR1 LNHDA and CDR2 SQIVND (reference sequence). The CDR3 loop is CASTRQGRTEAFF. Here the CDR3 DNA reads TGTGCCAGTACACGGCAGGGGAGGACTGAAGCTTTCTTT.

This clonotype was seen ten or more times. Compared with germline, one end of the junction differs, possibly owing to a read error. This CDR3 is CASSLTSGYNEQFF. The DNA of the CDR3 is TGTGCCAGCAGCTTAACGTCGGGGTACAATGAGCAGTTCTTC. This chain uses TRBV5-1 with TRBJ2-1; TRBD2 is a possible D gene (5 bases). CDR3 length: 14 residues. Germline CDR1 and CDR2: SGHRS and YFSETQ.